This note documents a single TCR beta chain sequence. This specimen belongs to a study of blood T cell repertoires in COVID-19. The method was immunoSEQ multiplex PCR; TCRdb's version includes in-frame clones alone and lacks a portion of them. Among 150,000 to 200,000 clones listed, under 85% were seen once. The germline V and J ends were trimmed by 6 bases and 4 bases, with 18 bases remaining between them. The CDR3 is made up of 15 amino acids. CDR1 and CDR2 (germline): MNHEY, SVGAGI. V gene TRBV6-5 combines with J gene TRBJ1-2; perhaps TRBD1 as D (5 bases). Specimen: peripheral blood. This clonotype was sampled from a woman in her 70s with COVID-19, enrolled during active disease. The CDR3 coding sequence is TGTGCCAGCAGCCAAACGGCGGGGAGGGGCTATGGCTACACCTTC. Translated: CASSQTAGRGYGYTF.